The table lists the clone carrying this TCR beta chain with many counts. The data derive from a study of T cells after yellow fever vaccination. Whole-study context: SMART-Seq v4 Ultra Low Input handled preparation of low-cell-number fractions.

Each CDR3 protein is one row after TCRdb ran MiXCR on the 5' RACE reads. Altogether a few hundred thousand distinct CDR3 sequences are present, roughly 4% being singletons, with the ten largest covering just under 25%. V was clipped by 2 bases and J by 5 bases, with 14 bases between them. Germline CDR1 is SGHRS and CDR2 is YFSETQ. This CDR3 is built from 15 residues. The rearrangement links TRBV5-1 to TRBJ2-1, with D tentatively TRBD2 (5 bases). This receptor was identified in a man aged 18-30 years who received the YFV17D yellow fever vaccine. The sequences come from PBMCs, collected 5 days after the yellow fever booster vaccination. The CDR3 sequence is CASSFGLNGDNEQFF. As DNA, the CDR3 is TGCGCCAGCAGCTTTGGACTGAACGGGGACAATGAGCAGTTCTTC.